This passage covers 3 T cell receptor beta chains from one sample sequenced in a study of blood T cells in healthy people across ages. Combining a sample-barcoded 5' primer with a J-beta primer mix, a second PCR ran for roughly 7 to 12 cycles. One entry per CDR3 protein, called by TCRdb with MiXCR from the 5' RACE reads. The sample yields roughly 900,000 distinct CDR3 sequences, 45% to 50% seen once. The sample comprised blood. The source is a young man in good health.

This clonotype has at least ten counts. The CDR3 spells CASSAQGGNQPQHF. The DNA for the CDR3 is TGTGCCAGCAGCGCACAGGGCGGCAATCAGCCCCAGCATTTT. This chain links TRBV7-9 with TRBJ1-5, with TRBD1 as a possible D gene (6 bases). The CDR3 runs to 14 residues. CDR1 and CDR2 from the germline V gene are SEHNR and FQNEAQ (reference sequence). V lost 5 bases to trimming and J lost 2 bases, with 10 bases between them.

The rearrangement uses TRBV15 and TRBJ1-6, with D unclear. The CDR3 extends over 16 amino acids. Deletions cut 0 bases from V and 7 bases from J, with 13 bases between. The germline gives CDR1 LNHNV, CDR2 YYDKDF (reference sequence). The CDR3 DNA follows: TGTGCCACCAGCAGAGATCTTGGAGTGAAGAATTCACCCCTCCACTTT. Protein sequence: CATSRDLGVKNSPLHF.

This clonotype was observed once. The V gene is TRBV20-1, the J gene TRBJ2-7; no clear D. The germline V gene has CDR1 DFQATT and CDR2 SNEGSKA (reference sequence). Trimming removed 5 bases from V and 7 bases from J, with 21 bases in between. The CDR3 length is 14 residues. The chain's CDR3 is CSADVGRGGDEQYF. In nucleotides, the CDR3 is TGCAGTGCTGACGTGGGCAGAGGCGGCGATGAGCAGTACTTC.